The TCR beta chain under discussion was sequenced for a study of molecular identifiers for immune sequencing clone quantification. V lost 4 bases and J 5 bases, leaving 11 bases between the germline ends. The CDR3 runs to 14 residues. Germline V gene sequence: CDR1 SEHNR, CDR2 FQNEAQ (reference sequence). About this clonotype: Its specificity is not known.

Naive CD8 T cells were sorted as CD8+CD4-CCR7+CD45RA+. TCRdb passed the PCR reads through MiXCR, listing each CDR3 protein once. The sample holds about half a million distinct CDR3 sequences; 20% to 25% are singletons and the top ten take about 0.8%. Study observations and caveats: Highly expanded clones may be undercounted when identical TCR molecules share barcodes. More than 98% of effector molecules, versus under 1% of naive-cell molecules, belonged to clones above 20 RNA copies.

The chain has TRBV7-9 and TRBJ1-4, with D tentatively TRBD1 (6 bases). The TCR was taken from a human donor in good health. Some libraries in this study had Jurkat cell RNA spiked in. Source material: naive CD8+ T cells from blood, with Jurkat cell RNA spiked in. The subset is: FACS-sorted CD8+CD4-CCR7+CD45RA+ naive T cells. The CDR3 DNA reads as TGTGCCAGCAGCTCGGCAGGGGTCAATGAAAAACTGTTTTTT. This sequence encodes CASSSAGVNEKLFF. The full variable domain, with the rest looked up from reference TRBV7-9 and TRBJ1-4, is DTGVSQNPRHKITKRGQNVTFRCDPISEHNRLYWYRQTLGQGPEFLTYFQNEAQLEKSRLLSDRFSAERPKGSFSTLEIQRTEQGDSAMYLCASSSAGVNEKLFFGSGTQLSVL.